Each of the 25 T cell receptor beta chains below was sequenced from the same sample in a study of cytomegalovirus exposure and HLA in healthy donors. This PCR relied on a set of 60 Vbeta primers and 13 Jbeta primers. TCRdb's table, derived via immunoSEQ multiplex PCR, lists solely in-frame clones and lacks some. The sample lists approximately 210,000 clones; around 79% were seen once. Sequences were obtained from PBMCs. Every receptor here comes from a girl aged 5 to 17 in good health and CMV-seropositive.

The chain has TRBV10-3 and TRBJ1-5; tentatively, D is TRBD1 (6 bases). Trimming removed 0 bases from V and 4 bases from J, with 10 bases in between. Germline assignment: CDR1 ENHRY and CDR2 SYGVKD. This CDR3 is 15 amino acids long. In DNA, the CDR3 is TGTGCCATCAGTGAGTCGGGGACAAATAATCAGCCCCAGCATTTT. Its protein product is CAISESGTNNQPQHF.

The chain uses TRBV6-1 and TRBJ2-5, with 7 bases that match TRBD1. With 6 bases clipped from V and 2 bases from J, the junction kept 6 bases outside the gene matches. CDR3 size: 14 residues. CDR1 is MNHNS and CDR2 is SASEGT in the germline V gene. The CDR3 sequence: CASSYDRVQETQYF. The CDR3 nucleotides are TGTGCCAGCAGCTATGACAGGGTACAAGAGACCCAGTACTTC.

The rearrangement joins TRBV7-9 to TRBJ2-1, with D unresolved. This CDR3 comprises 14 residues. V dropped 5 bases and J dropped 0 bases, with 8 bases sitting between them. Germline CDR1 is SEHNR and CDR2 is FQNEAQ (reference sequence). The CDR3 protein is CASSGEVSYNEQFF. In nucleotides, the CDR3 is TGTGCCAGCAGCGGTGAGGTCTCCTACAATGAGCAGTTCTTC.

The chain combines TRBV6-5 with TRBJ2-1; possible D gene TRBD2, 6 bases. V dropped 2 bases and J dropped 5 bases, with 13 bases sitting between them. The CDR3 loop spans 15 amino acids. In germline, CDR1 is MNHEY, CDR2 SVGAGI. The CDR3 nucleotides read TGTGCCAGCAGTTACGAACTCCGGACTAACAATGAGCAGTTCTTC. This translates into CASSYELRTNNEQFF.

The CDR3: CASSDGTSGGVSYYNEQFF. CDR3 bases: TGTGCCAGCAGCGACGGGACTAGCGGGGGGGTGTCTTACTACAATGAGCAGTTCTTC. This sequence joins TRBV7-2 and TRBJ2-1, with TRBD2 identical over 16 bases. From germline, CDR1 is SGHTA and CDR2 FQGNSA. The length of the CDR3 is 19 residues. The ends lost 5 bases at V and 3 bases at J; junction bases unmatched: 10.

J is TRBJ2-7 and V is TRBV19, with 7 bases matching TRBD1. The CDR3 is 14 residues long. CDR1 and CDR2 from the germline V gene are LNHDA and SQIVND (reference sequence). The V segment lost 6 bases and the J segment 2 bases; nucleotides outside the gene matches: 7. The CDR3, as DNA: TGTGCCAGTAGCCAAGGACAGGCTACCTACGAGCAGTACTTC. The encoded protein is CASSQGQATYEQYF.

The sample holds a few counts of this clone. The chain links TRBV5-1 to TRBJ2-5, with TRBD2 identical over 7 bases. The CDR3 has 17 amino acids. Trimming removed 0 bases from V and 0 bases from J; junction bases left unmatched: 8. Germline CDR1 reads SGHRS; CDR2 reads YFSETQ. CDR3 bases: TGCGCCAGCAGCTTGGGGTTGGCGGGGGAGTACCAAGAGACCCAGTACTTC. This sequence encodes CASSLGLAGEYQETQYF.

J is TRBJ1-2 and V is TRBV30; tentatively, D is TRBD1 (6 bases). This CDR3 spans 14 amino acids. V gave up 1 base and J gave up 5 bases, with 14 bases separating them. The germline CDR1 and CDR2 sequences are GTSNPN and SVGIG (reference sequence). This CDR3 reads CAWSGQVNRYGYTF. The CDR3 DNA follows: TGTGCCTGGAGTGGACAGGTGAATAGGTATGGCTACACCTTC. Full variable domain (remainder filled in from reference TRBV30 and TRBJ1-2): SQTIHQWPATLVQPVGSPLSLECTVEGTSNPNLYWYRQAAGRGLQLLFYSVGIGQISSEVPQNLSASRPQDRQFILSSKKLLLSDSGFYLCAWSGQVNRYGYTFGSGTRLTVV.

A single count supports this clone. The V call is TRBV10-3, the J call TRBJ2-7, with 16 positions matching TRBD2. The CDR3 runs to 14 residues. Germline V lookup: CDR1 ENHRY, CDR2 SYGVKD. V was clipped by 6 bases and J by 8 bases; unmatched bases: 4. The CDR3 DNA reads as TGTGCCATCAGAGGGACTAGCGGGGGGGCAAAGCAGTACTTC. It is translated as CAIRGTSGGAKQYF.

The genes are TRBV6-1 and TRBJ2-3; no definite D call. Trimming took off 3 bases at V and 0 bases at J, with 7 bases between the two ends. The CDR3 covers 14 residues. The germline V gene encodes CDR1 MNHNS and CDR2 SASEGT. The DNA of the CDR3 is TGTGCCAGCAGTGACCACCGGAGCACAGATACGCAGTATTTT. Translating it yields CASSDHRSTDTQYF.

The CDR3 loop is CASRRMDRAGNTIYF. As DNA, the CDR3 is TGTGCCAGCAGGAGGATGGACAGGGCTGGAAACACCATATATTTT. The J gene is TRBJ1-3, the V gene TRBV6-1; 8 bases fit TRBD1. In germline, CDR1 is MNHNS, CDR2 SASEGT. V was clipped by 6 bases and J by 2 bases; unmatched bases: 6. The CDR3 is 15 amino acids.

J is TRBJ2-7 and V is TRBV10-1, with a possible D match to TRBD2 (6 bases). V dropped 8 bases and J dropped 4 bases, with 21 bases sitting between them. Germline CDR1 and CDR2: WNHNN and SYGVQD (reference sequence). This CDR3 has 15 amino acids. The CDR3 is CASPDGRGGLYEQYF. For the CDR3, the DNA is TGCGCCAGCCCGGACGGTAGGGGAGGACTTTACGAGCAGTACTTC.

The chain is built from TRBV30 and TRBJ2-3; TRBD1 aligns across 7 bases. This CDR3 is built from 15 residues. Trimming at V came to 2 bases and at J to 2 bases, leaving 7 bases not matched to a gene. Germline V gene lookup returns CDR1 GTSNPN and CDR2 SVGIG (reference sequence). CDR3 sequence reads: CAWSHRGPDTDTQYF. The CDR3 region has the DNA TGTGCCTGGAGTCACAGGGGCCCCGACACAGATACGCAGTATTTT.

This clone was recorded a few times. V and J are TRBV7-2 and TRBJ1-1; 8 positions match TRBD1. The CDR3 contains 15 residues. Germline values: CDR1 SGHTA, CDR2 FQGNSA. The V and J ends lost 3 bases and 0 bases, in that order; junction bases with no gene match: 3. The CDR3 bases are TGTGCCAGCAGCTTCACAGGGGGTGTGAACACTGAAGCTTTCTTT. Translation gives CASSFTGGVNTEAFF.

In DNA, the CDR3 is TGCAGCGTAGACAGGGTTCAAGAGACCCAGTACTTC. Its translation is CSVDRVQETQYF. J is TRBJ2-5 and V is TRBV29-1; 7 positions match TRBD1. With V trimmed by 6 bases and J by 2 bases, 3 bases remained unmatched. CDR3 length: 12 amino acids. CDR1 is SQVTM and CDR2 is ANQGSEA in the germline V gene.

This clone occurred a few times. The gene calls are TRBV6-1 and TRBJ2-7; 8 positions match TRBD1. The CDR3 length is 13 residues. V lost 4 bases to trimming and J lost 3 bases; unmatched junction nucleotides: 2. Germline CDR1 reads MNHNS; CDR2 reads SASEGT. The CDR3 region has the DNA TGTGCCAGCAGTGCCGGGACAGGCTACGAGCAGTACTTC. It codes for CASSAGTGYEQYF.

This clone was recorded only once. The rearrangement links TRBV5-4 to TRBJ2-2, with TRBD2 matching over 11 bases. Trimming removed 4 bases from V and 5 bases from J; junction bases left unmatched: 4. Germline V gene sequence: CDR1 SGHNT, CDR2 YYREEE (reference sequence). This CDR3 contains 15 residues. CDR3 in DNA: TGTGCCAGCAGCCCGACTAGCGGGGAAACCGGGGAGCTGTTTTTT. Amino acid sequence: CASSPTSGETGELFF.

This clone was observed once. The chain uses TRBV10-3 and TRBJ2-1; 8 bases fit TRBD2. This CDR3 comprises 16 residues. Germline CDR1 reads ENHRY; CDR2 reads SYGVKD. J lost 5 bases, V lost 5 bases, and 11 bases had no gene match. The CDR3 spells CAISPDLVAGNNEQFF. The CDR3 DNA is TGTGCCATCAGTCCCGACTTGGTAGCGGGGAACAATGAGCAGTTCTTC.

The chain links TRBV2 to TRBJ1-1; perhaps TRBD1 as D (6 bases). Between the trimmed V and J ends, which lost 3 bases and 1 base, there was a span of 12 bases. The V gene's germline CDR1 is SNHLY and CDR2 FYNNEI. The CDR3 sequence is 15 residues long. This chain's CDR3 is CASSEAPGANTEAFF. CDR3 DNA sequence: TGTGCCAGCAGTGAGGCCCCAGGGGCGAACACTGAAGCTTTCTTT.

The J gene is TRBJ2-5, the V gene TRBV7-2; 8 bases agree with TRBD2. This CDR3 is built from 16 residues. Germline V gives CDR1 SGHTA, CDR2 FQGNSA. V shed 3 bases and J 5 bases; nucleotides not matched to a gene: 11. The CDR3: CASSFRGLEEHETQYF. The CDR3 coding sequence is TGTGCCAGCAGCTTCAGGGGACTAGAAGAGCACGAGACCCAGTACTTC.

V usage is TRBV4-3 and J usage is TRBJ2-7, with 9 bases lining up with TRBD1. Germline lookup yields CDR1 LGHNA and CDR2 YSLEER. CDR3 length: 15 amino acids. J was trimmed by 2 bases and V by 1 base; bases with no gene match: 3. The CDR3 bases are TGCGCCAGCAGCCAAGGGACAGGGGTTACCTACGAGCAGTACTTC. Translating it yields CASSQGTGVTYEQYF.

This sequence joins TRBV4-3 and TRBJ1-5; 7 bases map to TRBD1. After removal of 4 bases from V and 6 bases from J, the junction contained 6 bases not matched to a gene. Germline assignment: CDR1 LGHNA and CDR2 YSLEER. The CDR3 is made up of 14 amino acids. The CDR3, as DNA: TGCGCCAGCAGCCCCGGGACAGCGAGTCAGCCCCAGCATTTT. It translates to CASSPGTASQPQHF.

V gene TRBV5-1 combines with J gene TRBJ2-2; D possibly corresponds to TRBD1 (5 bases). The CDR3 loop spans 15 amino acids. CDR1 is SGHRS, CDR2 YFSETQ, per germline. Trimming stripped 5 bases from V and 7 bases from J, with 18 bases between. The CDR3 nucleotides are TGCGCCAGCAGACCCGAGCAGGGTACAAGCGGGGAGCTGTTTTTT. It specifies CASRPEQGTSGELFF.

The rearrangement joins TRBV7-8 to TRBJ1-2, with a tentative D call TRBD1 (6 bases). CDR1 is SGHVS and CDR2 is FQNEAQ in the germline V gene. The V and J ends lost 1 base and 4 bases respectively, with 13 bases between them. The CDR3 runs 15 residues. CDR3 sequence (DNA): TGTGCCAGCAGCTTAGTCGAGGGGGTCGGCTATGGCTACACCTTC. This gives the protein CASSLVEGVGYGYTF.

The rearrangement joins TRBV29-1 to TRBJ2-2; TRBD2 aligns across 8 bases. Germline lookup yields CDR1 SQVTM and CDR2 ANQGSEA. With 8 bases clipped from V and 2 bases from J, the junction kept 7 bases outside the gene matches. The CDR3 loop spans 14 amino acids. CDR3 residues: CSSTSGGNTGELFF. The CDR3, as DNA: TGCAGCTCTACGAGCGGGGGTAACACCGGGGAGCTGTTTTTT.